These 4 T cell receptor beta chains came from one sample sequenced in a study of blood T cell repertoires in COVID-19. Using immunoSEQ multiplex PCR, the repertoire was profiled, and TCRdb retains in-frame clones only, with some absent. In the table there are around 220,000 clones, about 88% of which are singletons. The sequenced material came from peripheral blood. Receptors originate from a woman in her forties or fifties with COVID-19, enrolled during active disease.

The chain has TRBV29-1 and TRBJ1-4, with D uncertain. The V end was cut by 5 bases, the J end by 8 bases, with 12 bases between. The CDR3 runs 12 residues. Germline V CDR1 and CDR2: SQVTM, ANQGSEA. CDR3 protein: CSVRRVGEKLFF. DNA of the CDR3: TGCAGCGTTCGGCGGGTTGGAGAAAAACTGTTTTTT.

This chain links TRBV5-1 with TRBJ1-2; maybe TRBD1 (5 bases). The germline V gene encodes CDR1 SGHRS and CDR2 YFSETQ. V shed 5 bases and J shed 6 bases, with 20 bases lying between them. This CDR3 comprises 15 residues. This CDR3 reads CASRNGGTDNDGYTF. CDR3 in DNA: TGCGCCAGCAGAAATGGGGGGACGGATAATGATGGCTACACCTTC. The whole variable domain, filled in from reference TRBV5-1 and TRBJ1-2, reads KAGVTQTPRYLIKTRGQQVTLSCSPISGHRSVSWYQQTPGQGLQFLFEYFSETQRNKGNFPGRFSGRQFSNSRSEMNVSTLELGDSALYLCASRNGGTDNDGYTFGSGTRLTVV.

The genes are TRBV6-4 and TRBJ2-7; unclear D gene. V lost 2 bases to trimming and J lost 0 bases, with 17 bases between them. This CDR3 has 17 amino acids. The germline gives CDR1 MRHNA, CDR2 SNTAGT. This chain's CDR3 is CASSDRILSGNSYEQYV. The CDR3 DNA sequence: TGTGCCAGCAGTGACCGAATACTTTCAGGTAACTCCTACGAGCAGTACGTC.

The rearrangement uses TRBV11-2 and TRBJ2-2; 8 bases fit TRBD1. The germline CDR1 and CDR2 sequences are SGHAT and FQNNGV. J was trimmed by 5 bases and V by 4 bases; bases with no gene match: 9. The CDR3 covers 16 residues. Here the CDR3 DNA reads TGTGCCAGCAGCTCCCTAGGACAGGGAGTGACCGGGGAGCTGTTTTTT. Its translation: CASSSLGQGVTGELFF.